These T cell receptor beta chains were read from a single sample in a study of T cell repertoires in cytomegalovirus infection. TCRdb re-called the reads through MiXCR, storing one row per CDR3 protein. The sample consists of under 150,000 distinct CDR3 sequences, under 30% of them appearing once. These TCRs are of unknown antigen specificity. Specimen: PBMCs, sequenced either directly or after in vitro stimulation (not recorded which). These receptors came from a human donor in good health (CMV status not recorded). Some clones in this sample may be carry-over from other donors' samples. The CDR3 runs from the conserved cysteine through the conserved F or W. The order of the fields is V gene, J gene, clone size, D gene, CDR3 protein, CDR3 DNA. The D gene is left open where the match is weak. Expanded clones get a size class; other rows say once, few or many, or leave the size out.

>TRBV4-3|TRBJ2-1|-|-
CASSDGSKNEQFF
TGCGCCAGCAGTGACGGGAGTAAAAATGAGCAGTTCTTC
>TRBV5-3|TRBJ1-2|once|TRBD1
CASSKQGAFGYGYTF
TGTGCCAGCAGCAAACAGGGGGCGTTCGGATATGGCTACACCTTC
>TRBV7-2|TRBJ1-4|-|-
CASSLQGGGGEKLFF
TGTGCCAGCAGCTTACAGGGCGGAGGAGGTGAAAAACTGTTTTTT
>TRBV13|TRBJ2-7|-|-
CASSSLSRSYEQYF
TGTGCCAGCAGCTCGTTGAGCCGATCCTACGAGCAGTACTTC
>TRBV19|TRBJ2-1|-|-
CASSIVVASYNEQFF
TGTGCCAGTAGTATAGTAGTAGCTTCCTACAATGAGCAGTTCTTC
>TRBV18|TRBJ1-2|-|-
CASSPSRGGWYGYTF
TGTGCCAGCTCACCCAGCCGTGGAGGGTGGTATGGCTACACCTTC
>TRBV7-4|TRBJ2-5|-|-
CASRLEETQYF
TGTGCCAGCCGACTCGAGGAGACCCAGTACTTC
>TRBV10-3|TRBJ2-1|many|-
CAINGGNEQFF
TGTGCCATCAATGGAGGGAATGAGCAGTTCTTC
>TRBV28|TRBJ1-5|few|TRBD1
CASSVRQGAQPQHF
TGTGCCAGCAGCGTAAGGCAGGGGGCCCAGCCCCAGCATTTT
>TRBV7-9|TRBJ2-2|-|-
CASSFSPGVTGELFF
TGTGCCAGCAGCTTTTCGCCAGGGGTGACCGGGGAGCTGTTTTTT
>TRBV19|TRBJ1-5|-|-
CASSIGPNNQPQHF
TGTGCCAGTAGTATTGGACCGAACAATCAGCCCCAGCATTTT
>TRBV28|TRBJ2-5|few|-
CASSLLTYQETQYF
TGTGCCAGCAGTTTGTTGACGTACCAAGAGACCCAGTACTTC
>TRBV6-8|TRBJ2-3|-|-
CASSYSRPSTDTQYF
TGTGCCAGCAGTTACTCCCGGCCCAGCACAGATACGCAGTATTTT
>TRBV7-3|TRBJ2-7|few|-
CASSLNTYEQYF
TGTGCCAGCAGCTTAAACACCTACGAGCAGTACTTC
>TRBV15|TRBJ1-4|-|-
CATSSPAGGYDEKLFF
TGTGCCACCAGCAGCCCGGCGGGAGGGTATGATGAAAAACTGTTTTTT
>TRBV20-1|TRBJ2-1|few|-
CSAREMSRGEQFF
TGCAGTGCTAGAGAAATGAGCCGGGGTGAGCAGTTCTTC
>TRBV5-5|TRBJ2-1|many|-
CASIRAWGNNEQFF
TGTGCCAGCATTAGAGCTTGGGGGAACAATGAGCAGTTCTTC
>TRBV7-9|TRBJ1-2|few|TRBD1
CASSRTGGRGYTF
TGTGCCAGCAGCAGAACAGGGGGCCGTGGCTACACCTTC
>TRBV7-2|TRBJ1-2|few|TRBD1
CASSQGRGQAAGSGYTF
TGTGCCAGCAGCCAGGGGCGGGGACAGGCTGCTGGAAGTGGCTACACCTTC
>TRBV20-1|TRBJ1-2|few|-
CSASGVSGYTF
TGCAGTGCTAGCGGGGTTAGCGGCTACACCTTC
>TRBV4-1|TRBJ2-2|few|-
CASSLRDAGELFF
TGCGCCAGCAGCCTTCGGGATGCCGGGGAGCTGTTTTTT
>TRBV6-4|TRBJ2-3|-|TRBD2
CASSLTGTSGGTDTQYF
TGTGCCAGCAGTTTGACGGGGACTAGCGGAGGCACAGATACGCAGTATTTT
>TRBV6-6|TRBJ2-2|-|-
CASSYFRATGELFF
TGTGCCAGCAGTTACTTCCGAGCAACCGGGGAGCTGTTTTTT
>TRBV6-2/TRBV6-3|TRBJ2-3|few|TRBD2
CASSYRGTSGKTDTQYF
TGTGCCAGCAGTTACCGGGGGACTAGCGGTAAAACAGATACGCAGTATTTT
>TRBV6-5|TRBJ1-3|-|TRBD1
CASRATGAGNTIYF
TGTGCCAGCAGGGCAACAGGGGCGGGAAACACCATATATTTT
>TRBV11-2|TRBJ2-1|-|-
CASTTGSSSYNEQFF
TGTGCCAGCACCACCGGGAGCAGCTCCTACAATGAGCAGTTCTTC
>TRBV7-2|TRBJ1-5|many|TRBD1
CASSSGGRGPDQPQHF
TGTGCCAGCAGCTCCGGGGGCAGGGGGCCGGATCAGCCCCAGCATTTT
>TRBV7-8|TRBJ2-1|few|TRBD2
CASSQGIAGERNEQFF
TGTGCCAGCAGCCAGGGGATAGCGGGAGAACGGAATGAGCAGTTCTTC
>TRBV5-6|TRBJ2-3|few|TRBD2
CASSFMTSTDTQYF
TGTGCCAGCAGCTTTATGACTAGCACGGATACGCAGTATTTT
>TRBV7-2|TRBJ1-3|many|-
CASSLPGNTIYF
TGTGCCAGCAGCTTACCTGGAAACACCATATATTTT
>TRBV24-1|TRBJ2-2|-|-
CATRDGPNTGELFF
TGTGCCACCAGGGACGGACCGAACACCGGGGAGCTGTTTTTT
>TRBV20-1|TRBJ1-4|-|-
CSASFVRGDPEKLFF
TGCAGTGCTAGTTTTGTCAGGGGCGATCCTGAAAAACTGTTTTTT
>TRBV11-1|TRBJ2-3|-|-
CASTRDAAGDTQYF
TGTGCCAGCACACGAGACGCGGCGGGAGATACGCAGTATTTT